This TCR beta chain was documented in a study of identical twins. Using its own MiXCR run on the 5' RACE reads, TCRdb lists one record per CDR3 protein. The sample includes roughly 260,000 distinct CDR3 sequences, approximately 7.9% seen only once; the top ten take less than 6.5%. Germline assignment: CDR1 MNHNS and CDR2 SASEGT. The CDR3 totals 16 residues. The J segment lost 5 bases and the V segment lost 3 bases, leaving 12 bases of the junction unmatched. Everyone who donated was a healthy Caucasian. This sample also belongs to another study, concerning yellow fever vaccine responses in identical twins.

What was sequenced was CD8+ T cells sorted from blood. The clonotype originates from a young woman in good health. The J gene is TRBJ1-2, the V gene TRBV6-1; 7 bases fit TRBD1. This chain's CDR3 is CASSDRDSSIKYGYTF. The DNA of the CDR3 is TGTGCCAGCAGTGACCGGGACAGCTCAATCAAATATGGCTACACCTTC.